This T cell receptor (beta chain) stems from a study of OX40 agonist ivuxolimab in advanced cancers. Turning to the study itself: Patients' therapy was ivuxolimab, an antibody that acts as an agonist of OX40 (CD134). Checkpoint inhibitors had been given previously to under 50% of patients. Study-wide points: Among T cells, CD8+ cells averaged more expanded clones than CD4+ cells. Some of the lowest clonal expansion was seen in partial responders at 0.1-3.0 mg/kg.

Only in-frame clones appear in the TCRdb table, and some are missing; sequencing was by immunoSEQ multiplex PCR. The data hold 75,000 to 95,000 clones, with 75% to 90% observed a single time. With respect to this clone: The antigen remains unidentified.

The germline V gene encodes CDR1 MDHEN and CDR2 SYDVKM. The V segment lost 5 bases and the J segment 5 bases; nucleotides outside the gene matches: 10. This CDR3 has 16 amino acids. This receptor was obtained from an adult with an advanced solid tumor such as melanoma, head and neck, liver or kidney cancer. The J gene is TRBJ1-5, the V gene TRBV28; 9 positions match TRBD1. The material sequenced was CD4+ or CD8+ T cells sorted from blood, taken in a trial of the OX40 agonist ivuxolimab. This CDR3 reads CASSPPGQGYDQPQHF. CDR3 coding DNA: TGTGCCAGCAGTCCCCCGGGACAGGGATACGATCAGCCCCAGCATTTT.